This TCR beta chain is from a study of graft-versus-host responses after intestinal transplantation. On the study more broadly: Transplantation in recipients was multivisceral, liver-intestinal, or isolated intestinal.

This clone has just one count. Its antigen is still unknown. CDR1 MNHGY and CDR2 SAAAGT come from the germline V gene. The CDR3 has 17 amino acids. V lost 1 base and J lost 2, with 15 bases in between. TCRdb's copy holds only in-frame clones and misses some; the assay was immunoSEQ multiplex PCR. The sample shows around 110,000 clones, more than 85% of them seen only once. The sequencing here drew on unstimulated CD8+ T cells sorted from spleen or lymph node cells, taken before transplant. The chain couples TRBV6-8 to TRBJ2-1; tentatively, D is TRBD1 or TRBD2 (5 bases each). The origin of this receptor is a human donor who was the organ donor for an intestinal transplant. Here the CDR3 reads CASSYYYRDRPYNEQFF. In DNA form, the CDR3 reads TGTGCCAGCAGTTACTACTACCGGGACCGGCCCTACAATGAGCAGTTCTTC.